Here is one TCR beta chain with its context. Its matching antigen is unknown. For the second PCR, which ran for roughly 7 to 11 cycles, a sample-barcoded 5' primer and a J-beta primer mix were used. TCRdb itself ran the 5' RACE reads through MiXCR, one entry per CDR3 protein. This table holds 700,000 to 900,000 distinct CDR3 sequences, about 48% found once. The CDR3 has 14 amino acids. The V and J ends lost 2 bases and 6 bases respectively, with 11 bases between them. CDR1 is MDHEN and CDR2 is SYDVKM in the germline V gene. The source of the sample is a study of blood T cells in healthy people across ages. Whole-study context: Per two T cells, template switching captured roughly one barcoded beta molecule.

Points from the study as a whole: Per million T cells, TCR beta diversity dropped roughly linearly as age increased. No one knew whether donors had CMV, which possibly confounded expanded clonotype changes. Diversity estimates drawn from one million T cells were deemed underestimates.

The sequence was collected from a man older than 75 in good health. This sequence joins TRBV28 and TRBJ1-5; D remains ambiguous. Sample: blood. The CDR3 loop reads CASSLVGIGQPQHF. The CDR3 bases are TGTGCCAGCAGTTTAGTGGGGATAGGTCAGCCCCAGCATTTT.